These T cell receptor beta chains were read from a single sample in a study of T cell repertoires in cytomegalovirus infection. A single record per CDR3 protein comes from TCRdb applying MiXCR to the reads. The table has hundreds of thousands of distinct CDR3 sequences, roughly 9.3% seen once. Sequencing was carried out using PBMCs. All receptors come from a human donor in good health (CMV status not recorded). Some clones in this sample may be carry-over from other donors' samples. Both conserved end residues are part of each CDR3. Each record gives: CDR3 protein, CDR3 DNA, V gene, J gene, D gene, clone size. A D gene is named only where the DNA matches it firmly. Clone size is given for some rows only: seen once, a few or many times, or a class if the clone is expanded.

cdr3_aa: CSARTGTGGFGNQPQHF; cdr3_nt: TGCAGTGCTAGGACCGGGACAGGGGGCTTCGGCAATCAGCCCCAGCATTTT; v_call: TRBV20-1; j_call: TRBJ1-5; d_call: TRBD1; clone_size: many
cdr3_aa: CSASPGTSGGNEQFF; cdr3_nt: TGCAGTGCTAGCCCCGGGACTAGCGGGGGGAATGAGCAGTTCTTC; v_call: TRBV20-1; j_call: TRBJ2-1; d_call: TRBD2; clone_size: -
cdr3_aa: CASSRSRRTQYF; cdr3_nt: TGTGCCAGCAGTCGGTCCAGGCGGACCCAGTACTTC; v_call: TRBV6-5; j_call: TRBJ2-5; d_call: -; clone_size: many
cdr3_aa: CSVEGQGDTGELFF; cdr3_nt: TGCAGCGTTGAAGGACAGGGGGACACCGGGGAGCTGTTTTTT; v_call: TRBV29-1; j_call: TRBJ2-2; d_call: TRBD1; clone_size: few
cdr3_aa: CSVEDNGSPTDTQYF; cdr3_nt: TGCAGCGTTGAAGATAATGGTAGCCCCACAGATACGCAGTATTTT; v_call: TRBV29-1; j_call: TRBJ2-3; d_call: -; clone_size: few
cdr3_aa: CASSTGGLVYNSPLHF; cdr3_nt: TGTGCCAGCAGTACTGGAGGGCTTGTCTATAATTCACCCCTCCACTTT; v_call: TRBV6-6; j_call: TRBJ1-6; d_call: -; clone_size: many
cdr3_aa: CASSYSAWGTDTQYF; cdr3_nt: TGTGCCAGCAGTTACTCGGCCTGGGGCACAGATACGCAGTATTTT; v_call: TRBV6-2/TRBV6-3; j_call: TRBJ2-3; d_call: -; clone_size: many
cdr3_aa: CASSAQGRGNTIYF; cdr3_nt: TGTGCCAGCAGCGCGCAGGGGCGAGGAAACACCATATATTTT; v_call: TRBV7-9; j_call: TRBJ1-3; d_call: -; clone_size: -
cdr3_aa: CSSQDGTDTQYF; cdr3_nt: TGCAGTTCCCAGGACGGAACAGATACGCAGTATTTT; v_call: TRBV20-1; j_call: TRBJ2-3; d_call: -; clone_size: few
cdr3_aa: CASSLVLNSPLHF; cdr3_nt: TGTGCCAGCAGCTTGGTGTTAAATTCACCCCTCCACTTT; v_call: TRBV7-2; j_call: TRBJ1-6; d_call: -; clone_size: many
cdr3_aa: CASSYFRDTEAFF; cdr3_nt: TGTGCCAGCAGTTACTTCAGGGACACTGAAGCTTTCTTT; v_call: TRBV6-5; j_call: TRBJ1-1; d_call: -; clone_size: -
cdr3_aa: CASTQARSGANVLTF; cdr3_nt: TGTGCCAGCACCCAGGCCCGATCTGGGGCCAACGTCCTGACTTTC; v_call: TRBV6-5; j_call: TRBJ2-6; d_call: -; clone_size: -
cdr3_aa: CSARDQVRETQYF; cdr3_nt: TGCAGTGCTAGAGATCAAGTAAGGGAGACCCAGTACTTC; v_call: TRBV20-1; j_call: TRBJ2-5; d_call: -; clone_size: -
cdr3_aa: CASSSTAVGEKLFF; cdr3_nt: TGTGCCAGCAGTTCGACTGCCGTGGGTGAAAAACTGTTTTTT; v_call: TRBV7-9; j_call: TRBJ1-4; d_call: -; clone_size: -
cdr3_aa: CASRSSGKVFF; cdr3_nt: TGTGCCAGCCGGTCCTCGGGGAAGGTGTTTTTT; v_call: TRBV28; j_call: TRBJ2-2; d_call: -; clone_size: many
cdr3_aa: CASRGPSSEQFF; cdr3_nt: TGTGCCAGCCGGGGACCCTCCAGTGAGCAGTTCTTC; v_call: TRBV27; j_call: TRBJ2-1; d_call: -; clone_size: -
cdr3_aa: CSASIPRGNQPQHF; cdr3_nt: TGCAGTGCTAGCATCCCCAGGGGCAATCAGCCCCAGCATTTT; v_call: TRBV20-1; j_call: TRBJ1-5; d_call: -; clone_size: -
cdr3_aa: CSAMGQRLNTGELFF; cdr3_nt: TGCAGTGCTATGGGACAGAGATTGAACACCGGGGAGCTGTTTTTT; v_call: TRBV20-1; j_call: TRBJ2-2; d_call: TRBD1; clone_size: many
cdr3_aa: CAIRTGTGGKTNTGELFF; cdr3_nt: TGTGCCATCAGAACCGGGACAGGGGGGAAGACTAACACCGGGGAGCTGTTTTTT; v_call: TRBV10-3; j_call: TRBJ2-2; d_call: TRBD1; clone_size: many
cdr3_aa: CASSLSSGINSRYGYTF; cdr3_nt: TGTGCCAGCAGTTTATCTTCCGGGATCAACTCTCGGTATGGCTACACCTTC; v_call: TRBV27; j_call: TRBJ1-2; d_call: -; clone_size: many
cdr3_aa: CASSAGQGGYNEQFF; cdr3_nt: TGTGCCAGCAGCGCCGGACAGGGGGGCTACAATGAGCAGTTCTTC; v_call: TRBV7-2; j_call: TRBJ2-1; d_call: TRBD1; clone_size: many
cdr3_aa: CSARSGGTRGKNTEAFF; cdr3_nt: TGCAGTGCTAGGTCGGGCGGGACAAGGGGGAAGAACACTGAAGCTTTCTTT; v_call: TRBV20-1; j_call: TRBJ1-1; d_call: -; clone_size: -
cdr3_aa: CASSSTGTGGYTGELFF; cdr3_nt: TGTGCCAGCAGCTCCACCGGGACAGGGGGCTACACCGGGGAGCTGTTTTTT; v_call: TRBV5-4; j_call: TRBJ2-2; d_call: TRBD1; clone_size: many
cdr3_aa: CSVELPQETQYF; cdr3_nt: TGCAGCGTTGAGTTACCTCAAGAGACCCAGTACTTC; v_call: TRBV29-1; j_call: TRBJ2-5; d_call: -; clone_size: -
cdr3_aa: CASSPGASTEAFF; cdr3_nt: TGTGCCAGCAGCCCGGGGGCGTCCACTGAAGCTTTCTTT; v_call: TRBV7-9; j_call: TRBJ1-1; d_call: -; clone_size: few
cdr3_aa: CSARDWEGNYGYTF; cdr3_nt: TGCAGTGCTAGAGATTGGGAGGGGAACTATGGCTACACCTTC; v_call: TRBV20-1; j_call: TRBJ1-2; d_call: -; clone_size: few
cdr3_aa: CASSLDLGYTEAFF; cdr3_nt: TGTGCCAGCAGTTTAGACCTCGGCTACACTGAAGCTTTCTTT; v_call: TRBV12-3/TRBV12-4; j_call: TRBJ1-1; d_call: -; clone_size: many
cdr3_aa: CSGGTGANTGELFF; cdr3_nt: TGCAGCGGGGGGACAGGGGCGAACACCGGGGAGCTGTTTTTT; v_call: TRBV29-1; j_call: TRBJ2-2; d_call: TRBD1; clone_size: many
cdr3_aa: CASSNGQVTEAFF; cdr3_nt: TGTGCCAGCAGTAACGGACAGGTCACGGAAGCTTTCTTT; v_call: TRBV12-3/TRBV12-4; j_call: TRBJ1-1; d_call: TRBD1; clone_size: few
cdr3_aa: CASTQGFSTEAFF; cdr3_nt: TGTGCCAGCACCCAGGGTTTCAGCACTGAAGCTTTCTTT; v_call: TRBV5-4; j_call: TRBJ1-1; d_call: -; clone_size: -
cdr3_aa: CASSPSGTGAYEQYF; cdr3_nt: TGTGCCAGCAGCCCTAGTGGGACAGGGGCTTACGAGCAGTACTTC; v_call: TRBV7-2; j_call: TRBJ2-7; d_call: TRBD1; clone_size: many
cdr3_aa: CASQDRRGSYEQYF; cdr3_nt: TGTGCCAGCCAGGACAGGAGGGGCTCCTACGAGCAGTACTTC; v_call: TRBV19; j_call: TRBJ2-7; d_call: -; clone_size: -
cdr3_aa: CASSPHNGGGETQYF; cdr3_nt: TGTGCCAGCAGTCCTCACAACGGGGGGGGAGAGACCCAGTACTTC; v_call: TRBV28; j_call: TRBJ2-5; d_call: TRBD2; clone_size: -
cdr3_aa: CSAERDLPQGTQYF; cdr3_nt: TGCAGTGCCGAAAGGGACTTGCCTCAAGGGACCCAGTACTTC; v_call: TRBV20-1; j_call: TRBJ2-5; d_call: -; clone_size: many
cdr3_aa: CSARTGNSNQPQHF; cdr3_nt: TGCAGTGCTAGGACAGGGAATAGCAATCAGCCCCAGCATTTT; v_call: TRBV20-1; j_call: TRBJ1-5; d_call: TRBD1; clone_size: -
cdr3_aa: CASSLKLPRETQYF; cdr3_nt: TGTGCCAGCAGCTTAAAGTTACCCCGGGAGACCCAGTACTTC; v_call: TRBV13; j_call: TRBJ2-5; d_call: -; clone_size: many
cdr3_aa: CASSPDPGQGANEQFF; cdr3_nt: TGTGCCAGCTCCCCGGATCCCGGACAGGGGGCGAATGAGCAGTTCTTC; v_call: TRBV9; j_call: TRBJ2-1; d_call: TRBD1; clone_size: -
cdr3_aa: CASSRELDRQGYGYTF; cdr3_nt: TGTGCCAGCAGCCGGGAACTCGACCGACAGGGCTATGGCTACACCTTC; v_call: TRBV4-2; j_call: TRBJ1-2; d_call: TRBD1; clone_size: few
cdr3_aa: CASSQAGTRNQPQHF; cdr3_nt: TGCGCCAGCAGCCAAGCCGGGACACGGAATCAGCCCCAGCATTTT; v_call: TRBV4-1; j_call: TRBJ1-5; d_call: -; clone_size: many
cdr3_aa: CASSTPTKNTGELFF; cdr3_nt: TGTGCCAGCAGTACCCCTACTAAGAACACCGGGGAGCTGTTTTTT; v_call: TRBV7-2; j_call: TRBJ2-2; d_call: -; clone_size: many
cdr3_aa: CASSFYSQETQYF; cdr3_nt: TGTGCCAGCAGCTTCTACAGCCAAGAGACCCAGTACTTC; v_call: TRBV7-3; j_call: TRBJ2-5; d_call: -; clone_size: many
cdr3_aa: CASSGDREGYTF; cdr3_nt: TGTGCCAGCAGCGGGGACAGGGAAGGCTACACCTTC; v_call: TRBV7-3; j_call: TRBJ1-2; d_call: TRBD1; clone_size: -